Listed here are 16 T cell receptor beta chains from one sample, sequenced in a study of T cells in Graves' hyperthyroidism and ophthalmopathy. Regions amplified from RNA transcripts were the TCR beta CDR3 regions. Carried out on the TCR CDR3, a first-round RT-PCR used the HTBI primer set. Each CDR3 protein gets one entry after TCRdb re-called the multiplex PCR reads with MiXCR. This sample carries around 380,000 distinct CDR3 sequences, roughly 14% of them seen once, and the ten largest clones take around 20%. Sequencing used blood. The receptors here all came from a man aged 25-45 years with Graves' hyperthyroidism that later progressed to Graves' ophthalmopathy.

This clonotype was recorded a few times. The genes are TRBV20-1 and TRBJ2-7, with 10 bases that match TRBD1. Germline V gene data show CDR1 as DFQATT and CDR2 as SNEGSKA (reference sequence). Losses at the gene ends were 3 bases for V and 3 bases for J; bases not matched to a gene: 5. The length of the CDR3 is 14 residues. Here the CDR3 DNA reads TGCAGTGCTAGCCCTCGGACAGGGGGCTACGAGCAGTACTTC. It specifies CSASPRTGGYEQYF.

The table lists this clonotype with a few counts. A junction end diverges from the germline sequence, so it may reflect a read error. CDR3 nucleotide sequence: TGTGCCAGCAGTCAAACAGGGTATGACTACACCTTC. Residues: CASSQTGYDYTF. This chain links TRBV12-3 or TRBV12-4 with TRBJ1-2; D perhaps matches TRBD1 (6 bases). This CDR3 is 12 amino acids long.

The chain is built from TRBV7-2 and TRBJ2-3; D uncertain. The germline V gene has CDR1 SGHTA and CDR2 FQGNSA. The CDR3 runs to 12 residues. With 5 bases removed from V and 4 bases from J, the gap between germline ends came to 7 bases. The CDR3 DNA reads as TGTGCCAGCAGCCCGGCCTCAGATACGCAGTATTTT. Residues: CASSPASDTQYF.

This clonotype appeared once. The chain couples TRBV28 to TRBJ1-3; unclear D gene. Germline CDR1 MDHEN, CDR2 SYDVKM. This CDR3 comprises 15 residues. V gave up 7 bases and J gave up 0 bases, with 13 bases separating them. In nucleotides, the CDR3 is TGTGCCAGCACTAGCTCCCCCATCTCTGGAAACACCATATATTTT. Translated: CASTSSPISGNTIYF. Supplemented by reference TRBV28 and TRBJ1-3, the full variable domain reads DVKVTQSSRYLVKRTGEKVFLECVQDMDHENMFWYRQDPGLGLRLIYFSYDVKMKEKGDIPEGYSVSREKKERFSLILESASTNQTSMYLCASTSSPISGNTIYFGEGSWLTVV.

V usage is TRBV3-1 and J usage is TRBJ1-1; D gene uncertain. CDR3 length: 14 residues. Per germline, CDR1 LGHDT and CDR2 YNNKEL (reference sequence). V was shortened by 2 bases and J by 0 bases, with 7 bases between the two germline ends. The CDR3 region is CASSQSPVNTEAFF. DNA for the CDR3: TGTGCCAGCAGCCAATCTCCCGTGAACACTGAAGCTTTCTTT.

Regarding this clonotype: Germline and junction disagree at one end, which may indicate a read error. The genes are TRBV18 and TRBJ2-1; TRBD1 agrees at 7 bases. This CDR3 is 14 amino acids long. The germline gives CDR1 KGHSH, CDR2 LQKENI. CDR3 loop: CASSPQGSRDEQFF. Written as DNA, the CDR3 is TGTGCCAGCTCCCCACAGGGGTCCAGGGATGAGCAGTTCTTC. The variable domain in full, completed from reference TRBV18 and TRBJ2-1, reads NAGVMQNPRHLVRRRGQEARLRCSPMKGHSHVYWYRQLPEEGLKFMVYLQKENIIDESGMPKERFSAEFPKEGPSILRIQQVVRGDSAAYFCASSPQGSRDEQFFGPGTRLTVL.

This clonotype has a count of ten or more. This sequence joins TRBV7-2 and TRBJ2-7; tentative D call: TRBD1 (5 bases). CDR3 size: 13 residues. Germline CDR1 SGHTA, CDR2 FQGNSA. Trimming removed 3 bases from V and 2 bases from J, with 8 bases in between. CDR3 nucleotides: TGTGCCAGCAGCTTGACAGTAACCTACGAGCAGTACTTC. Its translation is CASSLTVTYEQYF.

Here the CDR3 reads CASSQDRDLYGYTF. DNA for the CDR3: TGTGCCAGCAGCCAAGACAGGGACCTCTATGGCTACACCTTC. This chain uses TRBV14 with TRBJ1-2; tentative D call: TRBD1 (5 bases). Germline values: CDR1 SGHDN, CDR2 FVKESK. CDR3 length: 14 residues. V lost 0 bases to trimming and J lost 4 bases, with 9 bases between them.

The chain has TRBV20-1 and TRBJ1-6; no clear D. This CDR3 has 15 residues. Trimming removed 5 bases at V and 1 base at J, with 12 bases between. From germline, CDR1 is DFQATT and CDR2 SNEGSKA (reference sequence). CDR3 protein: CSARPQGSYNSPLHF. The CDR3 DNA reads TGCAGTGCTCGCCCCCAAGGGTCCTATAATTCACCCCTCCACTTT.

This clonotype has more than one count but fewer than ten. This rearrangement joins TRBV24-1 to TRBJ1-4; TRBD1 is a possible D gene (6 bases). Between the trimmed V and J ends, which lost 3 bases and 5 bases, there was a span of 12 bases. The CDR3 has 15 residues. Per germline, CDR1 KGHDR and CDR2 SFDVKD. CDR3 loop: CATSDRDTSNEKLFF. CDR3 nucleotides: TGTGCCACCAGTGATCGGGACACCTCCAATGAAAAACTGTTTTTT.

Many counts were recorded for this clonotype. In DNA form, the CDR3 reads TGTGCCAGCAGTGGGGGGGACGCGTGGAGGACTGAAGCTTTCTTT. This encodes CASSGGDAWRTEAFF. This chain connects TRBV28 to TRBJ1-1; perhaps TRBD1 as D (5 bases). This CDR3 is 15 amino acids long. Germline CDR1 MDHEN, CDR2 SYDVKM. The ends were cut back, 5 bases at V and 5 bases at J, with 18 bases in the middle.

This clonotype was recorded many times. The chain is built from TRBV12-3 or TRBV12-4 and TRBJ1-3; D call uncertain. The CDR3 has 15 amino acids. With 7 bases removed from V and 2 bases from J, the gap between germline ends came to 15 bases. The CDR3 protein is CASTLLPRAGNTIYF. DNA of the CDR3: TGTGCCAGCACCCTCCTCCCTAGGGCTGGAAACACCATATATTTT.

This clonotype was seen at least ten times. The V gene is TRBV6-1, the J gene TRBJ1-4; D remains ambiguous. Between the trimmed V and J ends, which lost 2 bases and 0 bases, there was a span of 4 bases. The CDR3 loop spans 14 amino acids. Germline CDR1 is MNHNS and CDR2 is SASEGT. In DNA, the CDR3 is TGTGCCAGCAGTGAATTTCCAACTAATGAAAAACTGTTTTTT. Protein sequence: CASSEFPTNEKLFF.

This clonotype was seen more than once but under ten times. The chain links TRBV24-1 to TRBJ2-7; 9 nucleotides align to TRBD1. Trimming removed 10 bases from V and 5 bases from J; junction bases left unmatched: 8. The CDR3 spans 13 residues. Germline V gene lookup returns CDR1 KGHDR and CDR2 SFDVKD. The CDR3: CATGQGSTHEQYF. The CDR3 nucleotides are TGTGCCACGGGACAGGGATCAACCCACGAGCAGTACTTC.

This clonotype was seen many times. The rearrangement joins TRBV12-3 or TRBV12-4 to TRBJ1-6; D is perhaps TRBD1 (6 bases). The V and J ends lost 6 bases and 7 bases respectively, with 13 bases between them. The CDR3 runs 14 residues. CDR3 amino acids: CASSSQGNNSPLHF. CDR3 sequence (DNA): TGTGCCAGCAGCTCTCAGGGGAACAATTCACCCCTCCACTTT.

This sequence joins TRBV9 and TRBJ1-4; D is uncertain. Per the germline V gene, CDR1 is SGDLS and CDR2 is YYNGEE. This CDR3 spans 14 amino acids. With 4 bases removed from V and 4 bases from J, the gap between germline ends came to 11 bases. The CDR3 is CASSRGERNEKLFF. DNA of the CDR3: TGTGCCAGCAGCCGCGGAGAGCGTAATGAAAAACTGTTTTTT.